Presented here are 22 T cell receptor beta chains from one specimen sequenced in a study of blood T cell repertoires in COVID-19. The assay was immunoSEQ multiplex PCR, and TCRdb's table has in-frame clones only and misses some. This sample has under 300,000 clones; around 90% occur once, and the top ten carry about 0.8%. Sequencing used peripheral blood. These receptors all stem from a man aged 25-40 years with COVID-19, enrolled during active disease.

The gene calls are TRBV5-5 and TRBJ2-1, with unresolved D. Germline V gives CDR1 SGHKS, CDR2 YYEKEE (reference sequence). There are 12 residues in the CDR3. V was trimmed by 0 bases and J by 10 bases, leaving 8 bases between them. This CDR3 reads CASSLEGREQFF. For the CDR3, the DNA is TGTGCCAGCAGCTTGGAAGGCAGGGAGCAGTTCTTC.

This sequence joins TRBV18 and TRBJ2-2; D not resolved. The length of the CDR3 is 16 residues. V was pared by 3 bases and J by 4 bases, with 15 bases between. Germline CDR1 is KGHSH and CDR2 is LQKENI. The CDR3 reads CASSPIGQSVTGELFF. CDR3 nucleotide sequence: TGTGCCAGCTCACCGATTGGGCAGTCGGTCACCGGGGAGCTGTTTTTT.

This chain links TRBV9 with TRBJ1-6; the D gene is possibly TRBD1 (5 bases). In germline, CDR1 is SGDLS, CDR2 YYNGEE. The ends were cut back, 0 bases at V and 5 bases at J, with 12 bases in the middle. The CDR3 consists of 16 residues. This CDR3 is CASSVAGGTHNSPLHF. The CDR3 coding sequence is TGTGCCAGCAGCGTAGCGGGAGGGACCCATAATTCACCCCTCCACTTT.

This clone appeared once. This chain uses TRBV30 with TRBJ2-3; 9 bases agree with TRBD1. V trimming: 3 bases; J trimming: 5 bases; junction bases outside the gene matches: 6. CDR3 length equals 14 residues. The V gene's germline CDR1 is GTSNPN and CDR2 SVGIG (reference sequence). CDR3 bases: TGTGCCTGGAGAAACAGGGGGCCTAAAGATACGCAGTATTTT. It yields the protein CAWRNRGPKDTQYF.

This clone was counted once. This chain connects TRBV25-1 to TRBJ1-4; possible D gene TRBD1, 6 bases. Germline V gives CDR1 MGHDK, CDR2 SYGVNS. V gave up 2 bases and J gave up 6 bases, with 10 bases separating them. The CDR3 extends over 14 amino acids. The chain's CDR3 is CASSEGGMDEKLFF. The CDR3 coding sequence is TGTGCCAGCAGTGAAGGGGGCATGGATGAAAAACTGTTTTTT. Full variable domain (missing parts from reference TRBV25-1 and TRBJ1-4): EADIYQTPRYLVIGTGKKITLECSQTMGHDKMYWYQQDPGMELHLIHYSYGVNSTEKGDLSSESTVSRIRTEHFPLTLESARPSHTSQYLCASSEGGMDEKLFFGSGTQLSVL.

CDR3 sequence (DNA): TGCGCCAGCAGCTTGGGTAGGACAGAACTTAATTCACCCCTCCACTTT. Amino acids: CASSLGRTELNSPLHF. V and J are TRBV5-1 and TRBJ1-6, with D perhaps TRBD1 (6 bases). This CDR3 contains 16 residues. Germline V CDR1 and CDR2: SGHRS, YFSETQ. V was clipped by 0 bases and J by 6 bases, with 13 bases between them.

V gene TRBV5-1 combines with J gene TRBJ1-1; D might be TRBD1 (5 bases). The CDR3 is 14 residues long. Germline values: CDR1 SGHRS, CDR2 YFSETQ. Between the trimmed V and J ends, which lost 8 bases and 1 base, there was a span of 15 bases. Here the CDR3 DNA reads TGCGCCAGTAATACGGGGGTCTCGAACACTGAAGCTTTCTTT. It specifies CASNTGVSNTEAFF.

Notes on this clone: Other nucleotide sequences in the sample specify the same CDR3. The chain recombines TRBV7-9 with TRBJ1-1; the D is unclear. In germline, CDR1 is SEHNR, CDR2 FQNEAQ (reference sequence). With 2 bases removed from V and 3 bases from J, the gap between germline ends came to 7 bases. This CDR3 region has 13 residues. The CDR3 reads CASSLTGDTEAFF. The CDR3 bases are TGTGCCAGCAGCTTAACCGGGGACACTGAAGCTTTCTTT.

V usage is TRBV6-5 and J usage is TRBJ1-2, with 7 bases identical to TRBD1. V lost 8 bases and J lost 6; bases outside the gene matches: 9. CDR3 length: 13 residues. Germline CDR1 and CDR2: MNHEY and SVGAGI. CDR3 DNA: TGTGCCAGCGTAAAGACAGGGATCGATGGCTACACCTTC. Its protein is CASVKTGIDGYTF.

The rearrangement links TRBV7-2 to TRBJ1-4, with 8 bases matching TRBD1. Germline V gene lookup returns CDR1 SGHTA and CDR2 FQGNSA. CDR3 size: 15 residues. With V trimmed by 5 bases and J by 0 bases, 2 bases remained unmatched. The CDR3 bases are TGTGCCAGCAGCCCGACAGGGGCAACTAATGAAAAACTGTTTTTT. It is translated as CASSPTGATNEKLFF.

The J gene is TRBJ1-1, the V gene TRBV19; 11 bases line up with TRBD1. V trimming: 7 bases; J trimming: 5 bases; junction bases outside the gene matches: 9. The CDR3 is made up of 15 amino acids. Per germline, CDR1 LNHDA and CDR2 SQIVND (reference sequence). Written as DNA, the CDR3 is TGTGCCAGTACCCCATGGGGACAGGGGGTGACTGAAGCTTTCTTT. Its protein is CASTPWGQGVTEAFF. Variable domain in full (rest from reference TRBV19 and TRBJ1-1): DGGITQSPKYLFRKEGQNVTLSCEQNLNHDAMYWYRQDPGQGLRLIYYSQIVNDFQKGDIAEGYSVSREKKESFPLTVTSAQKNPTAFYLCASTPWGQGVTEAFFGQGTRLTVV.

In nucleotides, the CDR3 is TGTGCCAGCAGTGTCCAGACTACCTCGGACATTCAGTACTTC. This translates into CASSVQTTSDIQYF. J is TRBJ2-4 and V is TRBV2, with D possibly being TRBD2 (5 bases). V was pared by 4 bases and J by 8 bases, with 15 bases between. The germline gives CDR1 SNHLY, CDR2 FYNNEI. This CDR3 has 14 amino acids.

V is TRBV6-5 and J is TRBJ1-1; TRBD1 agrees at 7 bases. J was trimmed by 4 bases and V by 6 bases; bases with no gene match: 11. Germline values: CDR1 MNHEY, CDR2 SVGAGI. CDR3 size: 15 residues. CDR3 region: CASSHRQGRGTEAFF. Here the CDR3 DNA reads TGTGCCAGCAGCCACCGACAGGGTCGAGGCACTGAAGCTTTCTTT.

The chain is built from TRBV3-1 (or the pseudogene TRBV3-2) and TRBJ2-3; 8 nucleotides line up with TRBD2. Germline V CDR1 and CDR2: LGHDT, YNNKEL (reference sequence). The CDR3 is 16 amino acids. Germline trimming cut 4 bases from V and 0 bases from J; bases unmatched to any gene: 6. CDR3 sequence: CASSLGAGESTDTQYF. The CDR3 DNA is TGTGCCAGCAGCCTTGGAGCGGGGGAAAGCACAGATACGCAGTATTTT.

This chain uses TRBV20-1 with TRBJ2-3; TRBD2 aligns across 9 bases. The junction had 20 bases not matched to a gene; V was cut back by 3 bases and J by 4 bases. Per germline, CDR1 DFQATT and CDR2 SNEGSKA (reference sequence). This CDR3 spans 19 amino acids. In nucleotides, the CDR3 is TGCAGTGCTAGTGGACTATTGGGCGGGGGGGCCGTTTTATCAGATACGCAGTATTTT. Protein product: CSASGLLGGGAVLSDTQYF.

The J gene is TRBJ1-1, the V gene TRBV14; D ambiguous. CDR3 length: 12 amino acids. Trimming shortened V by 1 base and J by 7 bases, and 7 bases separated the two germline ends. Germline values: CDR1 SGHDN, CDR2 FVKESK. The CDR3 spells CASSQVRSEAFF. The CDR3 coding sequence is TGTGCCAGCAGCCAAGTGCGGAGTGAAGCTTTCTTT.

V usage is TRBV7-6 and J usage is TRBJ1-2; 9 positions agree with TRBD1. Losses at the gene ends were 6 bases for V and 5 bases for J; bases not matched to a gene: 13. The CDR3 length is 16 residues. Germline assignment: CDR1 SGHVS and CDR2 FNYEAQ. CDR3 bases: TGTGCCAGCAGTTCGGCTCCTCCGGGACAGGGTTATGGCTACACCTTC. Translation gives CASSSAPPGQGYGYTF.

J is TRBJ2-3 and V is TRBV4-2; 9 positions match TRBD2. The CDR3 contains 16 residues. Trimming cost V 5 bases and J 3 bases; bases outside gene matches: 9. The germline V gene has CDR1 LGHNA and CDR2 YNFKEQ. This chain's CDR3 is CASSTTSGLLTDTQYF. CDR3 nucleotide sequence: TGTGCCAGCAGCACCACTAGCGGGCTTCTAACAGATACGCAGTATTTT.

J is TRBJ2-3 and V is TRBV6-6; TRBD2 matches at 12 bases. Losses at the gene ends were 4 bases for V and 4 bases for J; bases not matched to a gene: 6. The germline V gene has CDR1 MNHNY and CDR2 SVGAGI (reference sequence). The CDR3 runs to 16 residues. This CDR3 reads CASSFRTSGVADTQYF. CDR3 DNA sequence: TGTGCCAGCAGTTTTCGGACTAGCGGGGTAGCAGATACGCAGTATTTT.

CDR3 region: CASSFLASGGKDNEQFF. The DNA of the CDR3 is TGTGCCAGCAGCTTTTTGGCTAGCGGGGGGAAGGACAATGAGCAGTTCTTC. The chain joins TRBV11-2 to TRBJ2-1, with TRBD2 matching over 11 bases. The CDR3 length is 17 residues. The germline gives CDR1 SGHAT, CDR2 FQNNGV. V lost 3 bases to trimming and J lost 5 bases; unmatched junction nucleotides: 9.

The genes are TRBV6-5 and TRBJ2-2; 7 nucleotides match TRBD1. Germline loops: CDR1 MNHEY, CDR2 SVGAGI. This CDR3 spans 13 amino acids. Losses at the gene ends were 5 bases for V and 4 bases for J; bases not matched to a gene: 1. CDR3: CASSPGGTGELFF. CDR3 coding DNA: TGTGCCAGCAGTCCAGGGGGCACCGGGGAGCTGTTTTTT.

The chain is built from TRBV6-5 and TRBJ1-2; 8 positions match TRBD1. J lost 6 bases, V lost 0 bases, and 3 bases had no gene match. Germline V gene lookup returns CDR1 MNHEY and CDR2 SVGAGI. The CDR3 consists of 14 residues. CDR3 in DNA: TGTGCCAGCAGTTACTCCAGGGGGCAAAATGGCTACACCTTC. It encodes CASSYSRGQNGYTF.